Shown below are 8 T cell receptor beta chains from a single sample sequenced in a study of blood T cell repertoires in COVID-19. This table comes from immunoSEQ multiplex PCR, and its TCRdb copy is limited to in-frame clones, with some not included. The sample lists around 150,000 clones, roughly 84% occurring once. The sequencing sample was made of peripheral blood. The source is a man aged 70 or older with acute or convalescent COVID-19.

This chain connects TRBV3-1 (or the pseudogene TRBV3-2) to TRBJ1-2; D might be TRBD1 (5 bases). CDR1 is LGHDT and CDR2 is YNNKEL in the germline V gene (reference sequence). V shed 1 base and J shed 4 bases, with 13 bases lying between them. The CDR3 runs 15 residues. This chain's CDR3 is CASSQGPGVGYGYTF. The CDR3 region has the DNA TGTGCCAGCAGCCAAGGTCCGGGGGTCGGCTATGGCTACACCTTC.

V gene TRBV12-3 or TRBV12-4 combines with J gene TRBJ1-2; possible D gene TRBD1, 6 bases. Trimming left V 6 bases short and J 3 bases short, with 11 bases between. This CDR3 is 13 amino acids long. The CDR3 DNA is TGTGCCAGCAGCCCACAGGGAGACTATGGCTACACCTTC. Residues: CASSPQGDYGYTF.

This chain links TRBV2 with TRBJ2-5, with D perhaps TRBD1 (6 bases). Looked up from germline, CDR1 is SNHLY and CDR2 is FYNNEI. The CDR3 spans 13 residues. Trimming left V 7 bases short and J 4 bases short, with 13 bases between. The CDR3 nucleotides read TGTGCCAGCAACGGACAGACCCCAGAGACCCAGTACTTC. It yields the protein CASNGQTPETQYF.

This rearrangement joins TRBV21-1 to TRBJ1-6; the DNA was not compared with TRBD1, the D call given in the table. TRBV21-1 is termed a pseudogene. The CDR3 has 16 residues. The CDR3 spells CASSKKDGQGESPLHF. CDR3 sequence (DNA): TGTGCCAGCAGCAAAAAAGACGGGCAGGGCGAATCACCCCTCCACTTT.

This clone was seen a handful of times. The V gene is TRBV19, the J gene TRBJ1-6; weak D call: TRBD1 (6 bases). Germline assignment: CDR1 LNHDA and CDR2 SQIVND (reference sequence). V dropped 7 bases and J dropped 3 bases, with 7 bases sitting between them. The CDR3 runs 13 residues. This CDR3 reads CASKGDYNSPLHF. DNA for the CDR3: TGTGCCAGTAAGGGGGACTATAATTCACCCCTCCACTTT.

The chain employs TRBV11-3 and TRBJ2-1; 10 positions match TRBD2. CDR1 and CDR2 from the germline V gene are SGHNT and YENEEA. V trimming: 5 bases; J trimming: 5 bases; junction bases outside the gene matches: 6. The CDR3 extends over 15 amino acids. The CDR3 loop reads CASSRGTSAHNEQFF. CDR3 DNA: TGTGCCAGCAGCAGGGGGACTAGCGCCCACAATGAGCAGTTCTTC. Variable domain in full (rest from reference TRBV11-3 and TRBJ2-1): EAGVVQSPRYKIIEKKQPVAFWCNPISGHNTLYWYLQNLGQGPELLIRYENEEAVDDSQLPKDRFSAERLKGVDSTLKIQPAELGDSAVYLCASSRGTSAHNEQFFGPGTRLTVL.

V and J are TRBV3-1 (or the pseudogene TRBV3-2) and TRBJ1-2; 11 positions agree with TRBD1. This CDR3 region has 16 residues. Losses at the gene ends were 2 bases for V and 4 bases for J; bases not matched to a gene: 6. Per the germline V gene, CDR1 is LGHDT and CDR2 is YNNKEL (reference sequence). The CDR3 sequence is CASSQTGTGGVYGYTF. CDR3 bases: TGTGCCAGCAGCCAAACGGGGACAGGGGGTGTCTATGGCTACACCTTC.

The CDR3 DNA is TGCGCCAGCAGTTCAGGGTTCTCCTACAATGAGCAGTTCTTC. This codes for CASSSGFSYNEQFF. J is TRBJ2-1 and V is TRBV5-1; D might be TRBD1 (5 bases). From germline, CDR1 is SGHRS and CDR2 YFSETQ. This CDR3 has 14 residues. Deletions cut 5 bases from V and 0 bases from J, with 9 bases between.